This entry lists 31 T cell receptor beta chains sequenced from one sample in a study of T cell repertoires in cytomegalovirus infection. TCRdb re-called the reads with MiXCR, one entry per CDR3 protein. In the table there are some 350,000 distinct CDR3 sequences, roughly 20% of which are singletons. The sequenced sample was PBMCs. The source of these receptors is a human donor in good health (CMV status not recorded). Some clones in this sample may be carry-over from other donors' samples.

This rearrangement joins TRBV4-3 to TRBJ2-7; TRBD2 is a possible D gene (6 bases). Between the trimmed V and J ends, which lost 1 base and 5 bases, there was a span of 12 bases. Per germline, CDR1 LGHNA and CDR2 YSLEER. This CDR3 has 14 amino acids. The CDR3 sequence is CASSQVPGLNEQYF. CDR3 bases: TGCGCCAGCAGCCAAGTGCCGGGACTCAACGAGCAGTACTTC.

This clonotype has a handful of counts. The V and J genes are TRBV6-6 and TRBJ1-1; D call uncertain. Trimming cost V 2 bases and J 5 bases, with 9 bases left between them. The CDR3 totals 13 residues. Germline CDR1 MNHNY, CDR2 SVGAGI (reference sequence). This CDR3 reads CASSYVRETEAFF. As DNA, the CDR3 is TGTGCCAGCAGTTACGTGCGGGAAACTGAAGCTTTCTTT.

The chain is built from TRBV10-3 and TRBJ2-5; 7 bases match TRBD1. The germline V gene encodes CDR1 ENHRY and CDR2 SYGVKD. The junction had 7 bases not matched to a gene; V was cut back by 1 base and J by 5 bases. The CDR3 is made up of 15 amino acids. The chain's CDR3 is CAISEYGTAGETQYF. The CDR3 DNA reads TGTGCCATCAGTGAGTACGGGACAGCTGGGGAGACCCAGTACTTC.

This clonotype was seen only a few times. The chain employs TRBV28 and TRBJ1-4, with 7 bases matching TRBD1. The CDR3 loop spans 13 amino acids. The trim removed 8 bases at V and 7 bases at J, leaving 7 bases unmatched. Per the germline V gene, CDR1 is MDHEN and CDR2 is SYDVKM. The CDR3, as DNA: TGTGCCAGCCAAGGGGGCGCGGTTGAAAAACTGTTTTTT. Translation: CASQGGAVEKLFF. Filled out from reference TRBV28 and TRBJ1-4, the complete variable domain reads DVKVTQSSRYLVKRTGEKVFLECVQDMDHENMFWYRQDPGLGLRLIYFSYDVKMKEKGDIPEGYSVSREKKERFSLILESASTNQTSMYLCASQGGAVEKLFFGSGTQLSVL.

This clonotype was found many times. The chain recombines TRBV7-2 with TRBJ2-7, with 7 bases fitting TRBD1. The CDR3 runs to 15 residues. Looked up from germline, CDR1 is SGHTA and CDR2 is FQGNSA. V dropped 1 base and J dropped 4; count of bases not matched to a gene: 7. The CDR3 loop reads CASSLGGTELYEQYF. In DNA, the CDR3 is TGTGCCAGCAGCTTAGGAGGGACAGAGTTATACGAGCAGTACTTC.

CDR3 loop: CASSPYGTGLKVRNTGELFF. CDR3 DNA sequence: TGTGCCAGCAGCCCATATGGGACGGGTTTGAAGGTGCGAAACACCGGGGAGCTGTTTTTT. The chain recombines TRBV11-2 with TRBJ2-2; tentatively, D is TRBD1 or TRBD2 (5 bases each). Germline V gives CDR1 SGHAT, CDR2 FQNNGV. The ends were cut back, 5 bases at V and 2 bases at J, with 27 bases in the middle. The CDR3 runs to 20 residues.

A few counts support this clonotype. The V call is TRBV7-2, the J call TRBJ2-7; 10 nucleotides line up with TRBD2. The CDR3 runs 15 residues. Germline CDR1 SGHTA, CDR2 FQGNSA. V dropped 5 bases and J dropped 0; count of bases not matched to a gene: 4. Written as DNA, the CDR3 is TGTGCCAGCAGCGAGCGGGAGGGCCTCTCCTACGAGCAGTACTTC. Protein product: CASSEREGLSYEQYF.

This clonotype was picked up many times. The chain joins TRBV4-1 to TRBJ1-3, with 9 nucleotides matching TRBD1. V lost 0 bases to trimming and J lost 8 bases; unmatched junction nucleotides: 2. Germline-derived CDR1 and CDR2 are MGHRA and YSYEKL. The CDR3 has 14 amino acids. The DNA of the CDR3 is TGCGCCAGCAGCCAAGACGACAGGGGGTACACCATATATTTT. Protein sequence: CASSQDDRGYTIYF.

This clonotype occurred a few times. This chain joins TRBV29-1 and TRBJ2-1; TRBD2 matches at 13 bases. The CDR3 spans 17 residues. Trimming cost V 0 bases and J 11 bases; bases outside gene matches: 13. Germline V gene lookup returns CDR1 SQVTM and CDR2 ANQGSEA. The CDR3 region has the DNA TGCAGCGTTGAAGATGGGGGGACTAGCGGGGAATCGGAAAAGCAGTTCTTC. Translating it yields CSVEDGGTSGESEKQFF.

CDR3 residues: CARDTLGQGPYEQYF. CDR3 DNA sequence: TGCGCCAGAGATACCTTAGGACAGGGGCCCTACGAGCAGTACTTC. The chain has TRBV23-1 and TRBJ2-7; 9 bases match TRBD1. TRBV23-1 is placed among ORFs of uncertain function. The length of the CDR3 is 15 residues. V dropped 9 bases and J dropped 2; count of bases not matched to a gene: 11.

There are many counts of this clonotype. The chain links TRBV27 to TRBJ1-4; no reliable D call. The germline V gene encodes CDR1 MNHEY and CDR2 SMNVEV (reference sequence). CDR3 length: 14 amino acids. Trimming took 5 bases from V and 3 from J, leaving 10 bases between them. This CDR3 is CASSRPPPNEKLFF. The CDR3 nucleotides read TGTGCCAGCAGTCGACCACCCCCTAATGAAAAACTGTTTTTT.

This clonotype came up many times. J is TRBJ2-3 and V is TRBV10-3, with 11 bases identical to TRBD2. The CDR3 runs 16 residues. Germline CDR1 and CDR2: ENHRY and SYGVKD. V lost 3 bases, J lost 5 bases, and 7 bases stayed unmatched. The CDR3 sequence is CAISENPTSGGDTQYF. Written as DNA, the CDR3 is TGTGCCATCAGTGAAAACCCAACTAGCGGGGGAGATACGCAGTATTTT.

Many counts were recorded for this clonotype. CDR3 sequence reads: CASSLLQGKGSTEAFF. CDR3 nucleotides: TGTGCCAGTTCCTTACTACAGGGGAAGGGTAGCACTGAAGCTTTCTTT. This sequence joins TRBV19 and TRBJ1-1, with TRBD1 matching 7 bases. The ends lost 8 bases at V and 4 bases at J; junction bases unmatched: 16. The CDR3 length is 16 residues. Germline V gene sequence: CDR1 LNHDA, CDR2 SQIVND (reference sequence).

This clonotype came up many times. This rearrangement joins TRBV7-2 to TRBJ2-3; D is uncertain. In germline, CDR1 is SGHTA, CDR2 FQGNSA. Trimming pared 3 bases from V and 3 bases from J, leaving 4 bases between. The CDR3 has 12 amino acids. Here the CDR3 DNA reads TGTGCCAGCAGCTTCTGGACAGATACGCAGTATTTT. Protein sequence: CASSFWTDTQYF.

Ten or more counts support this clonotype. The rearrangement joins TRBV7-2 to TRBJ2-5; tentative D call: TRBD1 (6 bases). The CDR3 runs to 13 residues. In germline, CDR1 is SGHTA, CDR2 FQGNSA. V was trimmed by 7 bases and J by 2 bases, leaving 11 bases between them. CDR3 nucleotide sequence: TGTGCCAGCACCAAGGACAGACAAGAGACCCAGTACTTC. Translation: CASTKDRQETQYF.

This clonotype has ten or more counts. This chain links TRBV7-6 with TRBJ2-6, with 13 bases aligning to TRBD2. The CDR3 runs 18 residues. The V gene's germline CDR1 is SGHVS and CDR2 FNYEAQ. The V segment lost 5 bases and the J segment 0 bases; nucleotides outside the gene matches: 4. Written as DNA, the CDR3 is TGTGCCAGCAGCATGGGACTAGCGGGGAGCTCTGGGGCCAACGTCCTGACTTTC. The encoded protein is CASSMGLAGSSGANVLTF.

This clonotype came up a few times. V and J are TRBV7-2 and TRBJ2-7, with D maybe TRBD2 (6 bases). The germline CDR1 and CDR2 sequences are SGHTA and FQGNSA. The CDR3 is 14 residues long. V dropped 6 bases and J dropped 2 bases, with 14 bases sitting between them. The CDR3 sequence is CASRLGLTTYEQYF. In DNA form, the CDR3 reads TGTGCCAGCAGACTGGGACTCACAACCTACGAGCAGTACTTC. Drawing the rest from reference TRBV7-2 and TRBJ2-7, the complete variable domain is GAGVSQSPSNKVTEKGKDVELRCDPISGHTALYWYRQSLGQGLEFLIYFQGNSAPDKSGLPSDRFSAERTGGSVSTLTIQRTQQEDSAVYLCASRLGLTTYEQYFGPGTRLTVT.

This chain joins TRBV7-2 and TRBJ2-2; TRBD2 might be the D (5 bases). The CDR3 consists of 15 residues. Germline CDR1 is SGHTA and CDR2 is FQGNSA. V lost 5 bases and J lost 6, with 16 bases in between. The CDR3 region is CASSPLGLPPGELFF. In DNA form, the CDR3 reads TGTGCCAGCAGCCCCTTAGGACTGCCTCCCGGGGAGCTGTTTTTT.

There are many counts of this clonotype. At one end, the junction sequence differs from germline, possibly due to a read error. The V call is TRBV6-6, the J call TRBJ2-6; unclear D gene. CDR3 length equals 13 residues. Germline V CDR1 and CDR2: MNHNY, SVGAGI (reference sequence). The CDR3 DNA sequence: TGTGCCACCAGTTCCTCTGGGGCCAACGTCCTGACTTTC. This translates into CATSSSGANVLTF.

At least ten counts were recorded for this clonotype. This chain links TRBV7-8 with TRBJ2-3; possibly TRBD1 for D (5 bases). The germline gives CDR1 SGHVS, CDR2 FQNEAQ. V gave up 6 bases and J gave up 1 base, with 8 bases separating them. The CDR3 contains 13 residues. Written as DNA, the CDR3 is TGTGCCAGCAGAATGACAGGCACAGATACGCAGTATTTT. As protein: CASRMTGTDTQYF.

This clonotype has a count of ten or more. V gene TRBV12-3 or TRBV12-4 combines with J gene TRBJ1-1; D remains unclear. The CDR3 runs to 13 residues. The germline V and J ends were trimmed by 3 bases and 3 bases, with 8 bases remaining between them. The CDR3 is CASSFTEDTEAFF. Written as DNA, the CDR3 is TGTGCCAGCAGTTTCACAGAGGACACTGAAGCTTTCTTT.

This clonotype was detected a few times. The V and J genes are TRBV19 and TRBJ2-1; D is perhaps TRBD2 (5 bases). The germline gives CDR1 LNHDA, CDR2 SQIVND (reference sequence). Trimming stripped 4 bases from V and 10 bases from J, with 11 bases between. The CDR3 totals 12 residues. This CDR3 is CASSKLVGEQFF. DNA for the CDR3: TGTGCCAGTAGTAAACTAGTTGGGGAGCAGTTCTTC.

This clonotype showed up just a few times. The rearrangement joins TRBV28 to TRBJ2-1; the D gene is possibly TRBD2 (6 bases). In germline, CDR1 is MDHEN, CDR2 SYDVKM. V lost 2 bases and J lost 0, with 14 bases in between. The CDR3 has 17 residues. The CDR3, as DNA: TGTGCCAGCAGTTTACTTCTCCCCGGGAGCTCCTACAATGAGCAGTTCTTC. This encodes CASSLLLPGSSYNEQFF.

This clonotype was counted many times. V and J are TRBV12-3 or TRBV12-4 and TRBJ2-3, with D perhaps matching TRBD2 (6 bases). Trimming removed 6 bases at V and 0 bases at J, with 13 bases between. The CDR3 is made up of 15 amino acids. DNA for the CDR3: TGTGCCAGCAGGGCCTCTAGCGCGAGCACAGATACGCAGTATTTT. Its protein product is CASRASSASTDTQYF.

This clonotype was observed a handful of times. The V and J genes are TRBV20-1 and TRBJ1-1; D uncertain. From germline, CDR1 is DFQATT and CDR2 SNEGSKA (reference sequence). V was pared by 6 bases and J by 3 bases, with 17 bases between. The CDR3 spans 14 residues. CDR3 sequence: CSAGSVFRDTEAFF. The DNA for the CDR3 is TGCAGTGCCGGATCAGTTTTTAGGGACACTGAAGCTTTCTTT.

The sample holds a few counts of this clonotype. The chain carries TRBV5-6 and TRBJ2-5; tentative D call: TRBD1 (6 bases). The ends were cut back, 4 bases at V and 5 bases at J, with 15 bases in the middle. The CDR3 is made up of 14 amino acids. Looked up from germline, CDR1 is SGHDT and CDR2 is YYEEEE. The CDR3 loop is CASSHRVELETQYF. The CDR3 region has the DNA TGTGCCAGCAGCCACAGGGTCGAGTTGGAGACCCAGTACTTC.

CDR3 protein: CASRADTQETQYF. As DNA, the CDR3 is TGTGCCAGCAGAGCGGACACCCAAGAGACCCAGTACTTC. The chain links TRBV2 to TRBJ2-5, with D perhaps given as TRBD1 or TRBD2 (5 bases each). The CDR3 covers 13 residues. Per the germline V gene, CDR1 is SNHLY and CDR2 is FYNNEI. Trimming removed 6 bases at V and 1 base at J, with 9 bases between.

This clonotype was seen more than once but under ten times. This chain uses TRBV7-2 with TRBJ2-7, with a tentative D call TRBD1 (5 bases). This CDR3 region has 14 residues. In germline, CDR1 is SGHTA, CDR2 FQGNSA. Trimming took 3 bases from V and 5 from J, leaving 14 bases between them. The CDR3 DNA follows: TGTGCCAGCAGCTTCACAGGCGGCTTCGACGAGCAGTACTTC. This encodes CASSFTGGFDEQYF.

This clonotype was seen at least ten times. V is TRBV6-1 and J is TRBJ1-1; D gene uncertain. CDR3 length: 13 residues. The V and J ends lost 7 bases and 2 bases respectively, with 11 bases between them. CDR1 and CDR2 from the germline V gene are MNHNS and SASEGT. Here the CDR3 DNA reads TGTGCCAGCAAAGCCGGGATAAACACTGAAGCTTTCTTT. Protein: CASKAGINTEAFF.

V is TRBV20-1 and J is TRBJ1-6, with 8 bases identical to TRBD1. CDR3 length equals 15 residues. V lost 1 base, J lost 14 bases, and 13 bases stayed unmatched. The germline V gene has CDR1 DFQATT and CDR2 SNEGSKA (reference sequence). CDR3 DNA: TGCAGTGCTAGAGGCCGGACAGGGCCAAGGGGAACCCTCCACTTT. It specifies CSARGRTGPRGTLHF.

This clonotype was picked up many times. The gene calls are TRBV6-2 or TRBV6-3 and TRBJ1-1; D remains ambiguous. The CDR3 is 13 amino acids. Per the germline V gene, CDR1 is MNHEY and CDR2 is SVGEGT. The germline V and J ends were trimmed by 0 bases and 0 bases, with 2 bases remaining between them. The CDR3 region has the DNA TGTGCCAGCAGTTACTCAATGAACACTGAAGCTTTCTTT. This codes for CASSYSMNTEAFF.